This paragraph covers one TCR beta chain sequence. This sample was taken from a study of OX40 agonist ivuxolimab in advanced cancers. Using immunoSEQ multiplex PCR, the repertoire was profiled, and TCRdb retains in-frame clones only, with some absent. The sample holds around 60,000 clones, nearly 85% seen once. Specimen: CD4+ or CD8+ T cells sorted from blood, collected in a trial of the OX40 agonist ivuxolimab. The TCR comes from an adult with an advanced solid tumor such as melanoma, head and neck, liver or kidney cancer.

CDR3 coding DNA: TGTGCCAGCAGCCAGCAGGGTGCTGGAAACACCATATATTTT. Protein sequence: CASSQQGAGNTIYF. This sequence joins TRBV4-2 and TRBJ1-3, with D possibly being TRBD1 (5 bases). This CDR3 is 14 amino acids long. Trimming stripped 3 bases from V and 2 bases from J, with 8 bases between. Per the germline V gene, CDR1 is LGHNA and CDR2 is YNFKEQ.